Each of the 18 T cell receptor beta chains below was sequenced from the same sample in a study of blood T cell repertoires in COVID-19. The method was immunoSEQ multiplex PCR; TCRdb's version includes in-frame clones alone and lacks a portion of them. The sample shows 150,000 or so clones, around 82% of them seen only once. Sequenced input: peripheral blood. The receptors come from a woman aged 60-70 years with acute or convalescent COVID-19.

The chain uses TRBV29-1 and TRBJ1-2; TRBD1 aligns across 7 bases. Per the germline V gene, CDR1 is SQVTM and CDR2 is ANQGSEA. The CDR3 is 15 amino acids. DNA for the CDR3: TGCAGTTGTCTCTCTCAGGGGGGCTTAGTTTATGGCTACACCTTC. This sequence encodes CSCLSQGGLVYGYTF.

The genes are TRBV28 and TRBJ1-4; D may be TRBD1 (6 bases). The CDR3 has 16 residues. Per the germline V gene, CDR1 is MDHEN and CDR2 is SYDVKM. Between the trimmed V and J ends, which lost 7 bases and 5 bases, there was a span of 20 bases. In DNA form, the CDR3 reads TGTGCCAGCACGACAAGGGGGGGACAAAAGAATGAAAAACTGTTTTTT. Translating it yields CASTTRGGQKNEKLFF. Combining the CDR3 with reference TRBV28 and TRBJ1-4 gives the whole variable domain DVKVTQSSRYLVKRTGEKVFLECVQDMDHENMFWYRQDPGLGLRLIYFSYDVKMKEKGDIPEGYSVSREKKERFSLILESASTNQTSMYLCASTTRGGQKNEKLFFGSGTQLSVL.

The chain joins TRBV18 to TRBJ1-4, with D perhaps matching TRBD1 (5 bases). The V end lost 6 bases, the J end lost 8 bases, and 13 bases lay between the germline ends. CDR3 length: 13 residues. Germline V gene data show CDR1 as KGHSH and CDR2 as LQKENI. CDR3 nucleotides: TGTGCCAGCTCCCTCAGGGAGGTCGAAAAACTGTTTTTT. Encoded protein: CASSLREVEKLFF.

The chain combines TRBV5-4 with TRBJ1-1, with D maybe TRBD1 (5 bases). Germline lookup yields CDR1 SGHNT and CDR2 YYREEE (reference sequence). Trimming removed 2 bases at V and 2 bases at J, with 16 bases between. This CDR3 region has 16 residues. Here the CDR3 reads CASSFESRTPNTEAFF. The CDR3 region has the DNA TGTGCCAGCAGCTTCGAGTCGCGGACACCCAACACTGAAGCTTTCTTT. Variable domain in full (rest from reference TRBV5-4 and TRBJ1-1): ETGVTQSPTHLIKTRGQQVTLRCSSQSGHNTVSWYQQALGQGPQFIFQYYREEENGRGNFPPRFSGLQFPNYSSELNVNALELDDSALYLCASSFESRTPNTEAFFGQGTRLTVV.

This chain connects TRBV7-9 to TRBJ2-5, with a tentative D call TRBD1 (6 bases). V was trimmed by 3 bases and J by 4 bases, leaving 9 bases between them. Per germline, CDR1 SEHNR and CDR2 FQNEAQ (reference sequence). There are 13 residues in the CDR3. CDR3: CASSFAGVETQYF. For the CDR3, the DNA is TGTGCCAGCAGCTTCGCAGGGGTAGAGACCCAGTACTTC. Looking up the rest from reference TRBV7-9 and TRBJ2-5 gives the full variable domain: DTGVSQNPRHKITKRGQNVTFRCDPISEHNRLYWYRQTLGQGPEFLTYFQNEAQLEKSRLLSDRFSAERPKGSFSTLEIQRTEQGDSAMYLCASSFAGVETQYFGPGTRLLVL.

J is TRBJ2-7 and V is TRBV3-1 (or the pseudogene TRBV3-2); possibly TRBD2 for D (6 bases). Trimming removed 4 bases at V and 3 bases at J, with 13 bases between. Germline CDR1 and CDR2: LGHDT and YNNKEL (reference sequence). The length of the CDR3 is 14 residues. Written as DNA, the CDR3 is TGTGCCAGCAGCCCTGGGGACTCGAACTACGAGCAGTACTTC. Amino acid sequence: CASSPGDSNYEQYF.

This clone has a handful of counts. The chain is built from TRBV6-5 and TRBJ1-2; D is uncertain. V was cut by 2 bases and J by 4 bases, with 8 bases left in between. This CDR3 region has 13 residues. The V gene's germline CDR1 is MNHEY and CDR2 SVGAGI. The CDR3 sequence: CASSYGGPYGYTF. The CDR3 nucleotides read TGTGCCAGCAGTTACGGAGGGCCCTATGGCTACACCTTC.

This chain's CDR3 is CASSPDPHGGGNTIYF. The CDR3, as DNA: TGCGCCAGCAGCCCGGACCCTCATGGGGGCGGAAACACCATATATTTT. The chain couples TRBV5-1 to TRBJ1-3; tentatively, D is TRBD1 (6 bases). The CDR3 is made up of 16 amino acids. Germline V gives CDR1 SGHRS, CDR2 YFSETQ. V was cut by 4 bases and J by 4 bases, with 18 bases left in between.

As regards this clone: Additional DNA sequences in this sample encode the identical CDR3. V usage is TRBV5-4 and J usage is TRBJ2-5; tentative D call: TRBD2 (6 bases). Germline assignment: CDR1 SGHNT and CDR2 YYREEE (reference sequence). The CDR3 extends over 13 amino acids. Trimming removed 3 bases at V and 5 bases at J, with 11 bases between. The CDR3 is CASSSGTFETQYF. DNA for the CDR3: TGTGCCAGCAGCTCCGGGACTTTTGAGACCCAGTACTTC.

The V gene is TRBV5-1, the J gene TRBJ2-5; TRBD2 agrees at 11 bases. The J segment lost 3 bases and the V segment lost 4 bases, leaving 2 bases of the junction unmatched. This CDR3 has 14 residues. CDR1 and CDR2 (germline): SGHRS, YFSETQ. The CDR3 DNA sequence: TGCGCCAGCAGCCCGACTAGCGGGAAAGAGACCCAGTACTTC. Encoded protein: CASSPTSGKETQYF. Looking up the rest from reference TRBV5-1 and TRBJ2-5 gives the full variable domain: KAGVTQTPRYLIKTRGQQVTLSCSPISGHRSVSWYQQTPGQGLQFLFEYFSETQRNKGNFPGRFSGRQFSNSRSEMNVSTLELGDSALYLCASSPTSGKETQYFGPGTRLLVL.

This rearrangement joins TRBV9 to TRBJ2-2; the match to TRBD2 covers 7 bases. J gave up 2 bases and V 0 bases, and 7 bases lay outside the gene matches. This CDR3 spans 17 amino acids. Germline CDR1 reads SGDLS; CDR2 reads YYNGEE. The CDR3 nucleotides are TGTGCCAGCAGCGTAGATCCTAGCGGAGGTAACACCGGGGAGCTGTTTTTT. Translated, it gives CASSVDPSGGNTGELFF.

This clone has just a few counts. This chain uses TRBV5-1 with TRBJ2-7, with 8 bases that match TRBD1. This CDR3 region has 14 residues. With V trimmed by 2 bases and J by 5 bases, 6 bases remained unmatched. In germline, CDR1 is SGHRS, CDR2 YFSETQ. CDR3 coding DNA: TGCGCCAGCAGCTTTGTGACAGGGGACGACGAGCAGTACTTC. Its protein product is CASSFVTGDDEQYF.

This chain uses TRBV6-2 or TRBV6-3 with TRBJ2-1; 8 nucleotides agree with TRBD2. Germline V lookup: CDR1 MNHEY, CDR2 SVGEGT. The CDR3 totals 15 residues. The trim removed 7 bases at V and 3 bases at J, leaving 8 bases unmatched. This CDR3 reads CASTPGGRGYNEQFF. The CDR3 DNA sequence: TGTGCCAGCACCCCGGGAGGGAGGGGCTACAATGAGCAGTTCTTC.

The chain joins TRBV19 to TRBJ1-1; 7 bases agree with TRBD1. This CDR3 has 16 residues. The germline gives CDR1 LNHDA, CDR2 SQIVND (reference sequence). Trimming cost V 5 bases and J 0 bases; bases outside gene matches: 9. CDR3 bases: TGTGCCAGTAGTCCGAGGACAGGAGCTTTGAACACTGAAGCTTTCTTT. This encodes CASSPRTGALNTEAFF.

The genes are TRBV6-1 and TRBJ2-7; weak D call: TRBD1 (6 bases). Trimming pared 6 bases from V and 3 bases from J, leaving 9 bases between. The CDR3 length is 12 residues. Germline V CDR1 and CDR2: MNHNS, SASEGT. CDR3 DNA sequence: TGTGCCAGCAGCCTGGACAGCTACGAGCAGTACTTC. This encodes CASSLDSYEQYF.

This clone was recorded only once. The genes are TRBV4-3 and TRBJ1-2; possibly TRBD1 for D (5 bases). This CDR3 is 17 amino acids long. V gave up 1 base and J gave up 4 bases, with 19 bases separating them. Germline values: CDR1 LGHNA, CDR2 YSLEER. The CDR3, as DNA: TGCGCCAGCAGCCAAGGGACATCATCACCTCGAGGCTATGGCTACACCTTC. It is translated as CASSQGTSSPRGYGYTF.

CDR3: CASSPVLGGLTEAFF. Here the CDR3 DNA reads TGCGCCAGCAGCCCCGTTTTAGGCGGCCTAACTGAAGCTTTCTTT. This chain joins TRBV5-1 and TRBJ1-1, with D uncertain. Germline values: CDR1 SGHRS, CDR2 YFSETQ. This CDR3 region has 15 residues. The V end was cut by 4 bases, the J end by 5 bases, with 18 bases between.

The chain uses TRBV7-2 and TRBJ2-7; D is possibly TRBD2 (6 bases). Germline V gene sequence: CDR1 SGHTA, CDR2 FQGNSA. The CDR3 has 16 residues. V lost 3 bases and J lost 4, with 19 bases in between. The CDR3 sequence is CASSFVREVVFYEQYF. The CDR3 region has the DNA TGTGCCAGCAGCTTTGTCAGGGAGGTCGTGTTTTACGAGCAGTACTTC. The full variable domain, its missing parts supplied by reference TRBV7-2 and TRBJ2-7, is GAGVSQSPSNKVTEKGKDVELRCDPISGHTALYWYRQSLGQGLEFLIYFQGNSAPDKSGLPSDRFSAERTGGSVSTLTIQRTQQEDSAVYLCASSFVREVVFYEQYFGPGTRLTVT.